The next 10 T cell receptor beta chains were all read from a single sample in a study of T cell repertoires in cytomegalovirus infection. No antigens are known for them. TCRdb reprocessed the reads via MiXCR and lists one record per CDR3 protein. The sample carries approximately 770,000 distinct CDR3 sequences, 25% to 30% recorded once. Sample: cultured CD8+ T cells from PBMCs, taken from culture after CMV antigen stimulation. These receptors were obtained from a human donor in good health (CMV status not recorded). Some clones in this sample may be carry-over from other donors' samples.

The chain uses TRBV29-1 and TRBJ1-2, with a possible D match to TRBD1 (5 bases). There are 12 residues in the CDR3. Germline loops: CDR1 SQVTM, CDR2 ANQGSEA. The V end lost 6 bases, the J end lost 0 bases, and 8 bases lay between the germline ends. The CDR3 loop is CSVETANYGYTF. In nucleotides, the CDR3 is TGCAGCGTCGAGACAGCTAACTATGGCTACACCTTC.

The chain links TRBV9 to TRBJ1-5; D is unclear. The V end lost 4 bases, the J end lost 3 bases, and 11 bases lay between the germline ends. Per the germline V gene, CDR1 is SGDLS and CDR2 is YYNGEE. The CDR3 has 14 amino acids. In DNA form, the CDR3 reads TGTGCCAGCAGCCCTGGACTTAACAATCAGCCCCAGCATTTT. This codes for CASSPGLNNQPQHF.

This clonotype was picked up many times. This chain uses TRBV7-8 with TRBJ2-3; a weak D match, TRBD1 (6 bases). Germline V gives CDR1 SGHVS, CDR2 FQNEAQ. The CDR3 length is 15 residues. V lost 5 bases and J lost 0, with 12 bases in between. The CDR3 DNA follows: TGTGCCAGCAGCCAGGGGACATTTAGCACAGATACGCAGTATTTT. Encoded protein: CASSQGTFSTDTQYF. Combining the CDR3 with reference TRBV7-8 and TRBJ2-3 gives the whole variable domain GAGVSQSPRYKVAKRGQDVALRCDPISGHVSLFWYQQALGQGPEFLTYFQNEAQLDKSGLPSDRFFAERPEGSVSTLKIQRTQQEDSAVYLCASSQGTFSTDTQYFGPGTRLTVL.

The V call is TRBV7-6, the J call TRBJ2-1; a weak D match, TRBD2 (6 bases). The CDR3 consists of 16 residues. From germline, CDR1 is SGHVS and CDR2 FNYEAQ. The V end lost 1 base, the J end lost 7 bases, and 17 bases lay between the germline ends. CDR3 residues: CASSLEVGGNSNEQFF. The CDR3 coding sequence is TGTGCCAGCAGCTTAGAAGTGGGGGGAAACTCGAATGAGCAGTTCTTC.

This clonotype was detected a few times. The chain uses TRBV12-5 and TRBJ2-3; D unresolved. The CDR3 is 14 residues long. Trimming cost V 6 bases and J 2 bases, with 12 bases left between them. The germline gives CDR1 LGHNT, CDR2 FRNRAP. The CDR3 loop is CASGGSQYTDTQYF. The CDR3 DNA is TGTGCTAGTGGGGGGTCGCAATACACAGATACGCAGTATTTT.

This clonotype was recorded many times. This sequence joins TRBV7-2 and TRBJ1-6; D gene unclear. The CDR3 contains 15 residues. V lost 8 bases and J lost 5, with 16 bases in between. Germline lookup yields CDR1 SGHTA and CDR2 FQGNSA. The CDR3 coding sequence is TGTGCCAGCCACCTAGGGTTGTGGAATAATTCACCCCTCCACTTT. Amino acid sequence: CASHLGLWNNSPLHF.

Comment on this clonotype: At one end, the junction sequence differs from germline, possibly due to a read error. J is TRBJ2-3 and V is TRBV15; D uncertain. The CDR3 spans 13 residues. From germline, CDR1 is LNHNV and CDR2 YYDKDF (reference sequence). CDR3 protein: CGTSREMADTQYF. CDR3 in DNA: TGTGGCACCAGCAGAGAAATGGCAGATACGCAGTATTTT.

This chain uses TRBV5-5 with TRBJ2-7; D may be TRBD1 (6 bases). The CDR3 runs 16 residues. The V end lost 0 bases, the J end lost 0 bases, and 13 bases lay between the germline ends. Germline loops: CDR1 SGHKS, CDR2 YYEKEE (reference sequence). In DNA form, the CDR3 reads TGTGCCAGCAGCTTGGCATGGGACACCCACTCCTACGAGCAGTACTTC. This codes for CASSLAWDTHSYEQYF.

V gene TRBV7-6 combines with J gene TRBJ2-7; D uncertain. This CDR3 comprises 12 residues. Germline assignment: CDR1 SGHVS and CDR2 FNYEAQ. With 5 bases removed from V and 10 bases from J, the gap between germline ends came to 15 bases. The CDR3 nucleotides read TGTGCCAGCAGCACCACCTGGGTGCCTCAGTACGTC. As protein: CASSTTWVPQYV.

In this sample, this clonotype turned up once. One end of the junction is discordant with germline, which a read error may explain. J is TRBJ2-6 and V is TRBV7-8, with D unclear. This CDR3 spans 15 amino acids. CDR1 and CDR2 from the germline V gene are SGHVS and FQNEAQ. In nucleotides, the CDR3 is TGTGTCAGCAGCCAACCGAATTCTGGGGCCAACGTCCTGACTTTC. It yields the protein CVSSQPNSGANVLTF.